The T cell receptor beta chain described here comes from a study of tumor and adjacent non-tumor tissue in lung cancer. Study in general: Stage I to III disease affected 10 men and roughly 5 women aged roughly 30 to 80.

Concerning this clonotype itself: Its target is unknown.

A modified ARM-PCR protocol with three rounds of nested PCR amplified TCRbeta. TCRdb processed the multiplex PCR reads anew with MiXCR; each CDR3 protein has one entry. This table has fewer than 120,000 distinct CDR3 sequences, under 90% appearing once. The study, taken as a whole, reports: Significantly higher TCR diversity was found in tumor than normal lung.

RNA was extracted from bulk tissue without any cell sorting. Newly diagnosed lung cancer patients had thoracic surgery in China, August–late 2014, without prior chemotherapy. V was clipped by 0 bases and J by 1 base, with 25 bases between them. This CDR3 is built from 20 residues. Germline V gene lookup returns CDR1 LGHNA and CDR2 YSLEER. The rearrangement uses TRBV4-3 and TRBJ2-7; D perhaps matches TRBD2 (8 bases). The material sequenced was lung tumor tissue. This receptor was taken from a man between 65 and 80 years old with non-small cell lung cancer. The CDR3 DNA follows: TGCGCCAGCAGCCAAGAAATGGGACTAGGGGGCCCCGACGGTTCCTACGAGCAGTACTTC. Translation: CASSQEMGLGGPDGSYEQYF.